This T cell receptor beta chain was recovered during a study of OX40 agonist ivuxolimab in advanced cancers. Patients were ruled out by autoimmune disease history or systemic immunosuppression. Germline assignment: CDR1 SGHAT and CDR2 FQNNGV. Losses at the gene ends were 2 bases for V and 2 bases for J; bases not matched to a gene: 6. The CDR3 is 16 residues long. A word on this clone: The antigen remains undetermined.

Measured with immunoSEQ multiplex PCR; TCRdb has only the in-frame clones, and not every one. The repertoire has roughly 100,000 clones, around four fifths of them found once; the top ten carry 1% to 1.3%. Overall study results and limits: Expanded clones were, on average, more numerous among CD8+ T cells than CD4+.

Material: CD4+ or CD8+ T cells sorted from blood, obtained in a trial of the OX40 agonist ivuxolimab. The clonotype comes from an adult with an advanced solid tumor such as melanoma, head and neck, liver or kidney cancer. The genes are TRBV11-2 and TRBJ1-5, with 7 bases aligning to TRBD1. CDR3 loop: CASSLRTGRGNQPQHF. Here the CDR3 DNA reads TGTGCCAGCAGCTTAAGGACAGGCCGGGGCAATCAGCCCCAGCATTTT.